The 26 T cell receptor beta chains reported below all come from one sample, sequenced in a study of blood T cell repertoires in COVID-19. Repertoires were generated with immunoSEQ multiplex PCR, while TCRdb's copy carries only in-frame clones and drops some. The sample has 100,000 or so clones; approximately 84% are singletons. The specimen sequenced was peripheral blood. The receptors shown here come from a human donor in a cohort sampled during active COVID-19.

The rearrangement uses TRBV4-3 and TRBJ2-4, with a weak D call TRBD2 (6 bases). From germline, CDR1 is LGHNA and CDR2 YSLEER. The V end lost 0 bases, the J end lost 1 base, and 13 bases lay between the germline ends. This CDR3 has 17 amino acids. This CDR3 reads CASSQDLGGDAKNIQYF. As DNA, the CDR3 is TGCGCCAGCAGCCAAGATCTGGGGGGTGACGCCAAAAACATTCAGTACTTC.

In this sample, this clone turned up many times. The chain uses TRBV4-3 and TRBJ1-5; possible D gene TRBD1, 6 bases. Germline assignment: CDR1 LGHNA and CDR2 YSLEER. V lost 0 bases and J 2 bases, leaving 8 bases between the germline ends. The CDR3 loop spans 15 amino acids. The CDR3 sequence: CASSQERTGNQPQHF. In DNA, the CDR3 is TGCGCCAGCAGCCAAGAAAGGACAGGCAATCAGCCCCAGCATTTT.

This rearrangement joins TRBV4-3 to TRBJ2-3; 8 bases fit TRBD2. From germline, CDR1 is LGHNA and CDR2 YSLEER. The CDR3 is 16 amino acids. Germline trimming cut 4 bases from V and 2 bases from J; bases unmatched to any gene: 8. In DNA form, the CDR3 reads TGCGCCAGCAGCCTTGCCCCAGCGGGGGACACAGATACGCAGTATTTT. It encodes CASSLAPAGDTDTQYF.

The V and J genes are TRBV24-1 and TRBJ1-5, with a tentative D call TRBD1 (6 bases). Germline CDR1 and CDR2: KGHDR and SFDVKD. The CDR3 length is 13 residues. Trimming pared 4 bases from V and 5 bases from J, leaving 8 bases between. The CDR3 sequence is CATSDQGYQPQHF. The CDR3 DNA reads as TGTGCCACCAGTGACCAGGGGTATCAGCCCCAGCATTTT.

V is TRBV7-3 and J is TRBJ2-3; D might be TRBD1 (5 bases). Looked up from germline, CDR1 is SGHTA and CDR2 is FQGTGA. V shed 2 bases and J shed 0 bases, with 24 bases lying between them. The CDR3 runs to 20 residues. CDR3 protein: CASSLRTSEVRATSTDTQYF. CDR3 DNA: TGTGCCAGCAGCTTACGGACATCCGAGGTGCGAGCGACTAGCACAGATACGCAGTATTTT.

The chain combines TRBV28 with TRBJ2-7, with 7 bases aligning to TRBD1. Looked up from germline, CDR1 is MDHEN and CDR2 is SYDVKM. The trim removed 7 bases at V and 7 bases at J, leaving 16 bases unmatched. This CDR3 spans 15 amino acids. CDR3 amino acids: CASKGWGRGSKEQYF. CDR3 DNA: TGTGCCAGCAAAGGCTGGGGCAGGGGGTCGAAGGAGCAGTACTTC.

This chain joins TRBV9 and TRBJ1-2; TRBD1 is a possible D gene (6 bases). Germline V gene data show CDR1 as SGDLS and CDR2 as YYNGEE. This CDR3 is built from 13 residues. V shed 0 bases and J shed 3 bases, with 6 bases lying between them. The CDR3 DNA is TGTGCCAGCAGCGTAGGGACAGACTATGGCTACACCTTC. Protein product: CASSVGTDYGYTF.

This sequence joins TRBV10-3 and TRBJ2-7, with TRBD2 identical over 13 bases. CDR1 ENHRY and CDR2 SYGVKD come from the germline V gene. V was clipped by 6 bases and J by 3 bases; unmatched bases: 14. The CDR3 is made up of 18 amino acids. Here the CDR3 DNA reads TGTGCCATCAGAGGAGGGACTAGCGGGACCAGCCGGGTCTACGAGCAGTACTTC. This sequence encodes CAIRGGTSGTSRVYEQYF.

The chain has TRBV24-1 and TRBJ2-1; 12 nucleotides agree with TRBD2. V shed 3 bases, J shed 4 bases, and the junction held 3 bases outside the gene matches. Germline CDR1 and CDR2: KGHDR and SFDVKD. The CDR3 has 16 amino acids. The CDR3 coding sequence is TGTGCCACCAGTGATCCGACTAGCGGGGGTTACAATGAGCAGTTCTTC. It translates to CATSDPTSGGYNEQFF.

The chain combines TRBV6-5 with TRBJ1-4; the D gene is possibly TRBD1 (5 bases). The V and J ends lost 5 bases and 3 bases respectively, with 13 bases between them. Germline CDR1 is MNHEY and CDR2 is SVGAGI. The CDR3 is 15 residues long. The CDR3 region is CASSPGEGPNEKLFF. The CDR3 region has the DNA TGTGCCAGCAGTCCGGGGGAGGGTCCTAATGAAAAACTGTTTTTT.

The chain combines TRBV2 with TRBJ2-1, with 12 positions matching TRBD2. The germline gives CDR1 SNHLY, CDR2 FYNNEI. The CDR3 has 15 residues. V dropped 6 bases and J dropped 1; count of bases not matched to a gene: 1. Here the CDR3 DNA reads TGTGCCAGCAGAGGGACTAGCGGGTCCTACAATGAGCAGTTCTTC. Translated, it gives CASRGTSGSYNEQFF.

This clone has a handful of counts. The J gene is TRBJ1-2, the V gene TRBV7-2; the D is unclear. Germline CDR1 SGHTA, CDR2 FQGNSA. Trimming cost V 1 base and J 4 bases, with 13 bases left between them. CDR3 length: 15 amino acids. The chain's CDR3 is CASSLESGRAYGYTF. The DNA for the CDR3 is TGTGCCAGCAGCTTAGAAAGCGGGCGTGCCTATGGCTACACCTTC.

V and J are TRBV11-2 and TRBJ2-7; the D gene is possibly TRBD2 (6 bases). This CDR3 spans 13 amino acids. The V gene lost 3 bases and the J gene lost 2 bases, with 8 bases spanning the gap. Germline loops: CDR1 SGHAT, CDR2 FQNNGV. As DNA, the CDR3 is TGTGCCAGCAGCTTGCGGGGCCCCTACGAGCAGTACTTC. Translating gives CASSLRGPYEQYF.

This chain connects TRBV30 to TRBJ1-3, with D unresolved. Looked up from germline, CDR1 is GTSNPN and CDR2 is SVGIG (reference sequence). Trimming cost V 0 bases and J 2 bases, with 5 bases left between them. The CDR3 length is 13 residues. This CDR3 reads CAWSVGAGNTIYF. Written as DNA, the CDR3 is TGTGCCTGGAGTGTCGGGGCTGGAAACACCATATATTTT.

The V gene is TRBV10-1, the J gene TRBJ2-3, with 12 bases lining up with TRBD2. V was clipped by 5 bases and J by 2 bases; unmatched bases: 11. The germline V gene has CDR1 WNHNN and CDR2 SYGVQD (reference sequence). The CDR3 length is 18 residues. The CDR3 sequence is CASSIRLAGGNNTDTQYF. The CDR3 DNA is TGCGCCAGCAGTATTCGGCTAGCGGGGGGGAATAACACAGATACGCAGTATTTT.

The chain couples TRBV30 to TRBJ1-5, with a weak D call TRBD1 (5 bases). The CDR3 is made up of 13 amino acids. Germline lookup yields CDR1 GTSNPN and CDR2 SVGIG (reference sequence). V was cut by 3 bases and J by 7 bases, with 13 bases left in between. The CDR3 protein is CAWSAQEGQPQHF. CDR3 bases: TGTGCCTGGAGCGCACAGGAGGGCCAGCCCCAGCATTTT.

The chain recombines TRBV18 with TRBJ2-7, with 9 nucleotides matching TRBD1. The germline gives CDR1 KGHSH, CDR2 LQKENI. The ends lost 6 bases at V and 2 bases at J; junction bases unmatched: 8. The CDR3 is 15 residues long. The CDR3 spells CASSEGTGPPYEQYF. The CDR3 DNA sequence: TGTGCCAGCTCGGAAGGGACAGGGCCTCCCTACGAGCAGTACTTC.

The chain joins TRBV3-1 (or the pseudogene TRBV3-2) to TRBJ2-3; a weak D match, TRBD1 (5 bases). With 1 base removed from V and 13 bases from J, the gap between germline ends came to 12 bases. Germline CDR1 is LGHDT and CDR2 is YNNKEL (reference sequence). The CDR3 loop spans 12 amino acids. In DNA form, the CDR3 reads TGTGCCAGCAGCCAAGGAGACAGTGTTGAGTATTTT. Its translation: CASSQGDSVEYF.

This chain joins TRBV27 and TRBJ1-4; 8 bases agree with TRBD1. Germline CDR1 MNHEY, CDR2 SMNVEV (reference sequence). This CDR3 has 14 amino acids. The V gene end was trimmed by 7 bases and the J gene end by 8 bases; junction bases not matched to a gene: 9. In nucleotides, the CDR3 is TGTGCCAGCACCACTACAGGGGGAGGCGAAAAACTGTTTTTT. Its translation: CASTTTGGGEKLFF. Using reference TRBV27 and TRBJ1-4 for the parts outside the CDR3, the full variable domain is EAQVTQNPRYLITVTGKKLTVTCSQNMNHEYMSWYRQDPGLGLRQIYYSMNVEVTDKGDVPEGYKVSRKEKRNFPLILESPSPNQTSLYFCASTTTGGGEKLFFGSGTQLSVL.

The chain uses TRBV7-6 and TRBJ2-5; maybe TRBD1 (6 bases). In germline, CDR1 is SGHVS, CDR2 FNYEAQ. This CDR3 contains 14 residues. V lost 4 bases, J lost 0 bases, and 9 bases lay in between. The CDR3 protein is CASSSGQNQETQYF. The CDR3 nucleotides are TGTGCCAGCAGCTCGGGACAAAACCAAGAGACCCAGTACTTC. Variable domain in full (rest from reference TRBV7-6 and TRBJ2-5): GAGVSQSPRYKVTKRGQDVALRCDPISGHVSLYWYRQALGQGPEFLTYFNYEAQQDKSGLPNDRFSAERPEGSISTLTIQRTEQRDSAMYRCASSSGQNQETQYFGPGTRLLVL.

This chain joins TRBV19 and TRBJ2-1, with D possibly matching TRBD2 (6 bases). Germline V gives CDR1 LNHDA, CDR2 SQIVND (reference sequence). CDR3 length: 17 amino acids. Trimming removed 2 bases at V and 0 bases at J, with 14 bases between. CDR3 DNA sequence: TGTGCCAGTAGTATACCAAAAAGCGGGTACTCCTACAATGAGCAGTTCTTC. Protein product: CASSIPKSGYSYNEQFF.

The chain links TRBV7-2 to TRBJ1-6; tentative D call: TRBD1 (5 bases). The germline gives CDR1 SGHTA, CDR2 FQGNSA. The CDR3 loop spans 15 amino acids. Trimming removed 7 bases at V and 9 bases at J, with 19 bases between. CDR3 sequence: CASTLVAGAGSPLHF. The CDR3 DNA sequence: TGTGCCAGCACCCTGGTAGCTGGGGCTGGTTCACCCCTCCACTTT.

This clone appeared a single time. The rearrangement uses TRBV5-1 and TRBJ2-5; 7 bases are shared with TRBD1. The germline V gene encodes CDR1 SGHRS and CDR2 YFSETQ. The length of the CDR3 is 15 residues. The V segment lost 5 bases and the J segment 2 bases; nucleotides outside the gene matches: 9. In DNA form, the CDR3 reads TGCGCCAGCAGTTTACAGGGGCAGCTACAAGAGACCCAGTACTTC. Its protein is CASSLQGQLQETQYF.

The chain carries TRBV15 and TRBJ1-4; TRBD1 matches at 9 bases. V was clipped by 3 bases and J by 6 bases; unmatched bases: 8. CDR1 LNHNV and CDR2 YYDKDF come from the germline V gene (reference sequence). The CDR3 contains 16 residues. The CDR3 coding sequence is TGTGCCACCAGCAGTAACGATCGGACAGGGGATGAAAAACTGTTTTTT. The encoded protein is CATSSNDRTGDEKLFF. Looking up the rest from reference TRBV15 and TRBJ1-4 gives the full variable domain: DAMVIQNPRYQVTQFGKPVTLSCSQTLNHNVMYWYQQKSSQAPKLLFHYYDKDFNNEADTPDNFQSRRPNTSFCFLDIRSPGLGDTAMYLCATSSNDRTGDEKLFFGSGTQLSVL.

This rearrangement joins TRBV19 to TRBJ2-3; D is possibly TRBD2 (6 bases). Germline V gene lookup returns CDR1 LNHDA and CDR2 SQIVND (reference sequence). The CDR3 length is 14 residues. Trimming pared 4 bases from V and 1 base from J, leaving 9 bases between. The CDR3 nucleotides are TGTGCCAGTAGTACGCGCGGGGGCACAGATACGCAGTATTTT. Protein sequence: CASSTRGGTDTQYF.

The chain is built from TRBV18 and TRBJ1-2; the D gene is possibly TRBD1 (6 bases). There are 15 residues in the CDR3. Trimming cost V 4 bases and J 3 bases, with 15 bases left between them. In germline, CDR1 is KGHSH, CDR2 LQKENI. CDR3 bases: TGTGCCAGCTCACATACTGCGGGGGCGGACTATGGCTACACCTTC. It is translated as CASSHTAGADYGYTF. The full variable domain, in which reference TRBV18 and TRBJ1-2 provide the parts outside the CDR3, is NAGVMQNPRHLVRRRGQEARLRCSPMKGHSHVYWYRQLPEEGLKFMVYLQKENIIDESGMPKERFSAEFPKEGPSILRIQQVVRGDSAAYFCASSHTAGADYGYTFGSGTRLTVV.